The rows below give T cell receptor beta chains drawn from one sample of a study of cytomegalovirus exposure and HLA in healthy donors. Only in-frame clones appear in the TCRdb table, and some are missing; sequencing was by immunoSEQ multiplex PCR. The table has under 150,000 clones, over 60% seen once. The sequencing input was PBMCs. The receptors originated from a woman younger than 45 in good health and CMV-seropositive. CDR3s include the opening cysteine and the closing phenylalanine or tryptophan. Each record gives: CDR3 length, J gene, clone size, V gene, D gene, CDR3 protein, CDR3 DNA. The D gene is left open where the match is weak. Rows give clone size only sometimes, using once, few, many, or a class for an expanded clone.

16	TRBJ1-5	-	TRBV19	TRBD1	CASSIGGTVSNQPQHF	TGTGCCAGTAGTATAGGGGGGACAGTTAGCAATCAGCCCCAGCATTTT
15	TRBJ2-7	once	TRBV6-5	TRBD2	CASSSQRGISYEQYF	TGTGCCAGCAGCTCTCAGCGGGGTATTTCCTACGAGCAGTACTTC
14	TRBJ1-1	-	TRBV5-1	TRBD1	CASRPGQANTEAFF	TGCGCCAGCAGACCTGGACAGGCCAACACTGAAGCTTTCTTT
17	TRBJ1-4	-	TRBV2	-	CASSVSGGLATNEKLFF	TGTGCCAGCAGTGTTTCGGGGGGCCTTGCAACTAATGAAAAACTGTTTTTT
15	TRBJ2-3	-	TRBV7-8	-	CASSPPGPRADTQYF	TGTGCCAGCAGCCCTCCGGGCCCCAGGGCAGATACGCAGTATTTT
14	TRBJ2-5	-	TRBV6-5	-	CASSTPGVRETQYF	TGTGCCAGCAGTACCCCCGGGGTGAGGGAGACCCAGTACTTC
13	TRBJ1-1	few	TRBV30	-	CAWRVGGYTEAFF	TGTGCCTGGAGGGTGGGGGGGTACACTGAAGCTTTCTTT
14	TRBJ2-3	-	TRBV7-2	TRBD2	CASTPGLGLDTQYF	TGTGCCAGCACTCCGGGACTAGGATTGGATACGCAGTATTTT
12	TRBJ1-2	-	TRBV6-1	-	CASSEVGDGYTF	TGTGCCAGCAGTGAAGTAGGGGATGGCTACACCTTC
17	TRBJ2-5	-	TRBV11-2	TRBD2	CASSLGGGLAGVETQYF	TGTGCCAGCAGCTTGGGGGGGGGACTAGCGGGGGTGGAGACCCAGTACTTC
12	TRBJ2-1	-	TRBV7-9	-	CASSLGEGGQFF	TGTGCCAGCAGCTTAGGTGAAGGGGGGCAGTTCTTC
16	TRBJ1-1	-	TRBV6-1	TRBD1	CASSEPGQGLNTEAFF	TGTGCCAGCAGTGAGCCGGGACAGGGACTGAACACTGAAGCTTTCTTT
13	TRBJ1-4	few	TRBV18	-	CASSPGLNEKLFF	TGTGCCAGCTCACCAGGACTTAATGAAAAACTGTTTTTT
14	TRBJ1-2	-	TRBV4-2	-	CASSQEALVHGYTF	TGTGCCAGCAGCCAAGAGGCCTTGGTCCATGGCTACACCTTC
15	TRBJ2-7	-	TRBV4-2	-	CASSQVGRAPYEQYF	TGTGCCAGCAGCCAAGTGGGCAGGGCACCCTACGAGCAGTACTTC
16	TRBJ2-7	-	TRBV29-1	TRBD2	CSVAGLAGGKLYEQYF	TGCAGCGTGGCAGGACTAGCGGGGGGTAAACTCTACGAGCAGTACTTC
12	TRBJ2-5	-	TRBV7-9	-	CASSLVAETQYF	TGTGCCAGCAGCTTAGTGGCAGAGACCCAGTACTTC
16	TRBJ2-1	-	TRBV9	TRBD2	CASSPRLAGWYNEQFF	TGTGCCAGCAGCCCACGACTAGCCGGGTGGTACAATGAGCAGTTCTTC
14	TRBJ2-7	-	TRBV5-4	-	CASSLGHQQGEQYF	TGTGCCAGCAGCCTGGGACACCAGCAAGGCGAGCAGTACTTC
15	TRBJ2-3	-	TRBV18	TRBD2	CASSPKGLAMDTQYF	TGTGCCAGCTCACCCAAGGGACTAGCGATGGATACGCAGTATTTT
14	TRBJ2-1	-	TRBV19	-	CASKGLTVSNEQFF	TGTGCCAGTAAAGGCCTGACTGTATCCAATGAGCAGTTCTTC
14	TRBJ2-5	-	TRBV10-3	TRBD2	CAISETSGAETQYF	TGTGCCATCAGTGAGACTAGCGGGGCAGAGACCCAGTACTTC
17	TRBJ2-1	-	TRBV15	-	CATSRERGASSYNEQFF	TGTGCCACCAGCAGAGAACGGGGGGCTAGCTCCTACAATGAGCAGTTCTTC
12	TRBJ2-3	-	TRBV7-9	-	CASSSQSDTQYF	TGTGCCAGCAGCTCCCAAAGCGATACGCAGTATTTT
14	TRBJ1-2	-	TRBV5-4	-	CASSLASGKGTYTF	TGTGCCAGCAGCTTGGCATCAGGGAAGGGTACCTACACCTTC
14	TRBJ2-5	-	TRBV5-1	-	CASSLEEGEETQYF	TGCGCCAGCAGCTTGGAAGAGGGGGAAGAGACCCAGTACTTC
14	TRBJ1-2	-	TRBV28	-	CASNTGAANYGYTF	TGTGCCAGCAATACTGGGGCAGCTAACTATGGCTACACCTTC
15	TRBJ2-3	-	TRBV5-1	-	CASSLTGGGTDTQYF	TGCGCCAGCAGCTTGACAGGGGGGGGAACAGATACGCAGTATTTT
14	TRBJ2-3	-	TRBV4-3	TRBD2	CASSQAGGGDTQYF	TGCGCCAGCAGCCAAGCTGGGGGGGGAGATACGCAGTATTTT
17	TRBJ1-6	-	TRBV27	TRBD1	CASSTHRGGLYNSPLHF	TGTGCCAGCAGTACACACAGGGGGGGGCTCTATAATTCACCCCTCCACTTT
15	TRBJ2-1	-	TRBV28	TRBD2	CASRTSGGAYNEQFF	TGTGCCAGCAGAACTAGCGGGGGGGCCTACAATGAGCAGTTCTTC
15	TRBJ2-5	-	TRBV4-3	-	CASSQGRENQETQYF	TGCGCCAGCAGCCAAGGCAGGGAAAACCAAGAGACCCAGTACTTC
17	TRBJ2-3	-	TRBV7-2	TRBD2	CASSLRTSGISTDTQYF	TGTGCCAGCAGCTTACGGACTAGCGGGATTAGCACAGATACGCAGTATTTT
16	TRBJ2-2	-	TRBV7-2	TRBD2	CASSNLDAGGTGELFF	TGTGCCAGCAGCAACCTTGACGCGGGGGGTACCGGGGAGCTGTTTTTT
15	TRBJ2-7	-	TRBV7-6	TRBD1	CASSLDGGDRYEQYF	TGTGCCAGCAGCTTAGACGGTGGGGACAGGTACGAGCAGTACTTC
16	TRBJ2-3	-	TRBV2	TRBD2	CASSEGLAGGPDTQYF	TGTGCCAGCAGTGAAGGACTAGCGGGGGGGCCGGATACGCAGTATTTT
15	TRBJ1-1	-	TRBV6-6	-	CASSYFTTGGTEAFF	TGTGCCAGCAGTTACTTCACGACAGGAGGCACTGAAGCTTTCTTT
13	TRBJ1-1	few	TRBV29-1	TRBD1	CSVDGQGGTEAFF	TGCAGCGTCGATGGACAGGGGGGCACTGAAGCTTTCTTT
15	TRBJ1-4	-	TRBV28	TRBD1	CASSPPQGSNEKLFF	TGTGCCAGCAGTCCACCACAGGGGTCTAATGAAAAACTGTTTTTT
15	TRBJ1-6	-	TRBV30	-	CAWAKTSGFGSPLHF	TGTGCCTGGGCTAAAACCTCAGGGTTTGGGTCACCCCTCCACTTT
17	TRBJ1-2	-	TRBV28	TRBD1	CASSFIGTGGVQKGYTF	TGTGCAAGCAGTTTTATAGGGACAGGGGGCGTTCAAAAGGGCTACACCTTC
15	TRBJ2-6	-	TRBV6-1	-	CASSQGPSGANVLTF	TGTGCCAGCAGTCAGGGCCCCTCTGGGGCCAACGTCCTGACTTTC
14	TRBJ2-7	-	TRBV28	TRBD1	CASREGGLSYEQYF	TGTGCCAGCAGAGAAGGGGGCTTGTCCTACGAGCAGTACTTC
14	TRBJ1-2	-	TRBV4-1	TRBD1	CASSPWDRGYGYTF	TGCGCCAGCAGCCCTTGGGACAGGGGCTATGGCTACACCTTC
12	TRBJ2-7	once	TRBV28	-	CASTGSGVEQYF	TGTGCCAGCACCGGATCAGGGGTCGAGCAGTACTTC
17	TRBJ2-4	-	TRBV4-3	TRBD1	CASSQGPPGQAQNIQYF	TGCGCCAGCAGCCAAGGCCCCCCCGGACAGGCACAAAACATTCAGTACTTC
16	TRBJ1-3	-	TRBV5-1	-	CASSSNPGTSGNTIYF	TGCGCCAGCAGCTCTAATCCCGGGACAAGTGGAAACACCATATATTTT
15	TRBJ1-1	-	TRBV30	TRBD1	CAWNFRTGWETEAFF	TGTGCCTGGAACTTCCGGACAGGATGGGAGACTGAAGCTTTCTTT
16	TRBJ2-1	-	TRBV4-1	-	CASSQDPLVGGNEQFF	TGCGCCAGCAGCCAAGATCCCCTAGTGGGTGGCAATGAGCAGTTCTTC
13	TRBJ2-7	-	TRBV5-1	TRBD1	CASSLTGVSEQYF	TGCGCCAGCAGCTTGACAGGGGTCAGCGAGCAGTACTTC
15	TRBJ1-6	-	TRBV6-6	-	CASSSPGSGNSPLHF	TGTGCCAGCAGTTCCCCGGGCAGCGGAAATTCACCCCTCCACTTT
14	TRBJ2-7	-	TRBV4-3	-	CASSPTVEGVEQYF	TGCGCCAGCAGCCCGACAGTGGAAGGAGTCGAGCAGTACTTC
16	TRBJ2-5	-	TRBV7-9	TRBD1	CASSINRGPTWETQYF	TGTGCCAGCAGCATCAACAGGGGGCCGACGTGGGAGACCCAGTACTTC
17	TRBJ2-7	-	TRBV5-6	TRBD1	CASSFQPGAGQGFEQYF	TGTGCCAGCAGCTTCCAGCCTGGGGCCGGACAGGGGTTTGAGCAGTACTTC
12	TRBJ1-1	-	TRBV5-1	-	CASSFSGAGSFF	TGCGCCAGCAGCTTTAGTGGGGCTGGGTCTTTCTTT
14	TRBJ2-7	-	TRBV6-1	TRBD1	CASSGWDRAYEQYF	TGTGCCAGCAGTGGATGGGACAGAGCCTACGAGCAGTACTTC
15	TRBJ2-6	-	TRBV4-3	-	CASSQYRAGANVLTF	TGCGCCAGCAGCCAATACAGGGCTGGGGCCAACGTCCTGACTTTC
14	TRBJ2-2	once	TRBV2	TRBD2	CASLRGDLTGELFF	TGTGCCAGCCTGCGGGGGGACCTCACCGGGGAGCTGTTTTTT
14	TRBJ2-5	-	TRBV18	TRBD1	CASSPGQGRETQYF	TGTGCCAGCTCACCTGGACAGGGTCGTGAGACCCAGTACTTC